The clone carrying this TCR beta chain was seen a handful of times. Primers for the PCR totalled 60 Vbeta and 13 Jbeta. Profiled with immunoSEQ multiplex PCR; TCRdb holds only in-frame clones, not every one. The sample holds over 80,000 clones, around 85% seen once. The data were obtained in a study of cytomegalovirus exposure and HLA in healthy donors. V lost 3 bases, J lost 3 bases, and 11 bases lay in between. Looked up from germline, CDR1 is LNHNV and CDR2 is YYDKDF (reference sequence). CDR3 length equals 14 residues. Specimen: PBMCs. V gene TRBV15 combines with J gene TRBJ1-2; D might be TRBD1 (6 bases). The origin of this receptor is a man between 40 and 49 years old in good health and CMV-seropositive. The CDR3 here is CATSSTRGYYGYTF. The CDR3 region has the DNA TGTGCCACCAGCAGTACCAGGGGATACTATGGCTACACCTTC.